A single sample gave rise to the 32 T cell receptor beta chains below, sequenced in a study of T cell repertoires in cytomegalovirus infection. TCRdb passed the reads through MiXCR, listing each CDR3 protein once. The repertoire holds hundreds of thousands of distinct CDR3 sequences, with roughly 31% as singletons. These receptors have no known antigen. The sequencing used cultured CD8+ T cells from PBMCs, collected from culture after CMV antigen stimulation. The receptor set was obtained from a human donor in good health (CMV status not recorded). Some clones in this sample may be carry-over from other donors' samples.

Only a few counts were recorded for this clonotype. CDR3 residues: CASSQEPHSGNEQFF. The CDR3 nucleotides read TGCGCCAGCAGCCAAGAGCCCCATTCGGGCAATGAGCAGTTCTTC. V is TRBV4-3 and J is TRBJ2-1; D unresolved. The CDR3 is made up of 15 amino acids. Germline V gene sequence: CDR1 LGHNA, CDR2 YSLEER. Trimming removed 0 bases at V and 6 bases at J, with 12 bases between.

The V and J genes are TRBV27 and TRBJ2-7, with D perhaps given as TRBD1 or TRBD2 (6 bases each). Germline V gives CDR1 MNHEY, CDR2 SMNVEV (reference sequence). V was shortened by 6 bases and J by 0 bases, with 18 bases between the two germline ends. The CDR3 loop spans 16 amino acids. CDR3 sequence (DNA): TGTGCCAGCAGCCCCCTTTGGGGGGCATCCTCCTACGAGCAGTACTTC. Encoded protein: CASSPLWGASSYEQYF.

V usage is TRBV12-3 or TRBV12-4 and J usage is TRBJ2-2; D might be TRBD1 (7 bases). Trimming removed 4 bases from V and 4 bases from J, with 13 bases in between. The CDR3 covers 15 residues. Here the CDR3 reads CASSSGGGGTGELFF. The DNA of the CDR3 is TGTGCCAGCAGTTCCGGAGGGGGCGGCACCGGGGAGCTGTTTTTT.

This sequence joins TRBV7-9 and TRBJ1-4, with TRBD1 identical over 7 bases. J gave up 8 bases and V 5 bases, and 5 bases lay outside the gene matches. Germline CDR1 and CDR2: SEHNR and FQNEAQ (reference sequence). The CDR3 length is 13 residues. This chain's CDR3 is CASSPWDSEKLFF. CDR3 in DNA: TGTGCCAGCAGCCCCTGGGACAGCGAAAAACTGTTTTTT.

V gene TRBV19 combines with J gene TRBJ1-6; D unresolved. CDR1 and CDR2 from the germline V gene are LNHDA and SQIVND (reference sequence). V was trimmed by 3 bases and J by 13 bases, leaving 13 bases between them. The CDR3 is 13 residues long. The CDR3, as DNA: TGTGCCAGTAGTATGGACCGCCGATGGCCCCTCCACTTT. Residues: CASSMDRRWPLHF.

This clonotype has just a few counts. The V and J genes are TRBV5-1 and TRBJ1-3, with D tentatively TRBD1 (5 bases). The CDR3 is 16 amino acids. Germline V lookup: CDR1 SGHRS, CDR2 YFSETQ. V dropped 0 bases and J dropped 4 bases, with 14 bases sitting between them. The CDR3 sequence is CASSLAGGGPGNTIYF. The CDR3 region has the DNA TGCGCCAGCAGCTTGGCCGGGGGGGGACCGGGAAACACCATATATTTT.

The chain carries TRBV13 and TRBJ1-1; D not certain. Germline lookup yields CDR1 PRHDT and CDR2 FYEKMQ (reference sequence). Deletions cut 1 base from V and 3 bases from J, with 9 bases between. CDR3 size: 14 residues. The CDR3 spells CASSLARVHTEAFF. CDR3 in DNA: TGTGCCAGCAGCTTAGCGCGGGTCCACACTGAAGCTTTCTTT.

This clonotype was counted only a few times. The J gene is TRBJ1-1, the V gene TRBV7-6; possible D gene TRBD1, 6 bases. CDR1 and CDR2 from the germline V gene are SGHVS and FNYEAQ. The V end was cut by 0 bases, the J end by 0 bases, with 14 bases between. The CDR3 is made up of 17 amino acids. In DNA, the CDR3 is TGTGCCAGCAGCTTAGCCGGACGACAGGCAATGAACACTGAAGCTTTCTTT. This codes for CASSLAGRQAMNTEAFF.

The rearrangement joins TRBV28 to TRBJ1-1; D remains ambiguous. From germline, CDR1 is MDHEN and CDR2 SYDVKM. Between the trimmed V and J ends, which lost 3 bases and 7 bases, there was a span of 9 bases. The CDR3 is 12 amino acids. For the CDR3, the DNA is TGTGCCAGCAGTTTGGATTGGAATGAAGCTTTCTTT. It translates to CASSLDWNEAFF.

In the case of this clonotype: A junction end diverges from the germline sequence, so it may reflect a read error. The chain combines TRBV4-1 with TRBJ2-2, with D perhaps matching TRBD2 (6 bases). Germline-derived CDR1 and CDR2 are MGHRA and YSYEKL. The CDR3 loop spans 12 amino acids. In DNA, the CDR3 is TGCACCAGCAGCCAAGCGGGCGGGGAGCTGTTTTTT. Amino acids: CTSSQAGGELFF.

The chain is built from TRBV15 and TRBJ1-3; D is uncertain. Trimming pared 0 bases from V and 0 bases from J, leaving 9 bases between. Germline loops: CDR1 LNHNV, CDR2 YYDKDF (reference sequence). The CDR3 extends over 16 amino acids. The CDR3 here is CATSRDPAYSGNTIYF. As DNA, the CDR3 is TGTGCCACCAGCAGAGATCCGGCTTACTCTGGAAACACCATATATTTT.

J is TRBJ2-3 and V is TRBV7-9, with 11 bases lining up with TRBD2. Germline V lookup: CDR1 SEHNR, CDR2 FQNEAQ (reference sequence). The CDR3 runs to 16 residues. After removal of 5 bases from V and 4 bases from J, the junction contained 8 bases not matched to a gene. The CDR3 sequence is CASSRGGSGGADTQYF. CDR3 DNA: TGTGCCAGCAGCCGCGGGGGTAGCGGGGGGGCAGATACGCAGTATTTT. The whole variable domain, remainder taken from reference TRBV7-9 and TRBJ2-3, is DTGVSQNPRHKITKRGQNVTFRCDPISEHNRLYWYRQTLGQGPEFLTYFQNEAQLEKSRLLSDRFSAERPKGSFSTLEIQRTEQGDSAMYLCASSRGGSGGADTQYFGPGTRLTVL.

Many counts were recorded for this clonotype. The rearrangement joins TRBV7-2 to TRBJ1-1, with 7 bases fitting TRBD1. J lost 0 bases, V lost 5 bases, and 3 bases had no gene match. The CDR3 covers 14 residues. CDR1 is SGHTA and CDR2 is FQGNSA in the germline V gene. The chain's CDR3 is CASSHRGLNTEAFF. In nucleotides, the CDR3 is TGTGCCAGCAGCCACAGGGGACTGAACACTGAAGCTTTCTTT.

This chain connects TRBV4-3 to TRBJ1-2; D gene unclear. V lost 1 base and J lost 4, with 13 bases in between. Looked up from germline, CDR1 is LGHNA and CDR2 is YSLEER. The CDR3 spans 15 residues. The CDR3 nucleotides read TGCGCCAGCAGCCAAGGCACTGGGGAGGTCTATGGCTACACCTTC. Amino acid sequence: CASSQGTGEVYGYTF.

The chain employs TRBV6-1 and TRBJ1-1; D is perhaps TRBD1 (6 bases). The CDR3 is made up of 15 amino acids. V was pared by 5 bases and J by 1 base, with 14 bases between. Germline-derived CDR1 and CDR2 are MNHNS and SASEGT. In DNA form, the CDR3 reads TGTGCCAGCAGTTCCCCAGGGGCCGCGAACACTGAAGCTTTCTTT. Protein sequence: CASSSPGAANTEAFF.

The rearrangement joins TRBV6-2 or TRBV6-3 to TRBJ1-2; D call uncertain. The CDR3 runs to 12 residues. Trimming cost V 2 bases and J 8 bases, with 9 bases left between them. Germline-derived CDR1 and CDR2 are MNHEY and SVGEGT. CDR3 nucleotides: TGTGCCAGCAGTTACATGGGTTTCGGCTACACCTTC. The encoded protein is CASSYMGFGYTF.

This clonotype was observed many times. The rearrangement uses TRBV7-9 and TRBJ1-1; D ambiguous. Germline V CDR1 and CDR2: SEHNR, FQNEAQ (reference sequence). The CDR3 sequence is 11 residues long. The V end was cut by 1 base, the J end by 11 bases, with 8 bases between. This CDR3 is CASSLEARAFF. The CDR3 region has the DNA TGTGCCAGCAGCTTAGAGGCACGGGCTTTCTTT.

This clonotype was counted a few times. This rearrangement joins TRBV19 to TRBJ2-7; no definite D call. The CDR3 is made up of 13 amino acids. The V gene lost 6 bases and the J gene lost 4 bases, with 13 bases spanning the gap. Germline lookup yields CDR1 LNHDA and CDR2 SQIVND (reference sequence). The CDR3 region is CASSPRRLYEQYF. The CDR3 nucleotides read TGTGCCAGTAGCCCAAGGCGGTTGTACGAGCAGTACTTC.

The chain couples TRBV2 to TRBJ2-5; D tentatively reads TRBD1 or TRBD2 (6 bases each). CDR1 and CDR2 (germline): SNHLY, FYNNEI. The CDR3 consists of 16 residues. The V and J ends lost 10 bases and 2 bases respectively, with 23 bases between them. The CDR3 DNA reads TGTGCCACAGGGGAGGAAAGGGAATATAATCAAGAGACCCAGTACTTC. Residues: CATGEEREYNQETQYF.

The table lists this clonotype with a few counts. The chain joins TRBV4-1 to TRBJ1-2, with a tentative D call TRBD1 (5 bases). Per germline, CDR1 MGHRA and CDR2 YSYEKL. This CDR3 comprises 15 residues. Trimming left V 1 base short and J 5 bases short, with 14 bases between. Here the CDR3 reads CASSQVPRDGYGYTF. DNA for the CDR3: TGCGCCAGCAGCCAAGTGCCCAGGGACGGGTATGGCTACACCTTC.

This clonotype was found many times. The chain carries TRBV7-8 and TRBJ2-1; 8 nucleotides agree with TRBD2. The V segment lost 9 bases and the J segment 4 bases; nucleotides outside the gene matches: 8. Germline CDR1 and CDR2: SGHVS and FQNEAQ. The CDR3 extends over 14 amino acids. CDR3 nucleotide sequence: TGTGCCAGTCAGGGGCAGCGGGGGTACAATGAGCAGTTCTTC. Its protein product is CASQGQRGYNEQFF. The whole variable domain, filled in from reference TRBV7-8 and TRBJ2-1, reads GAGVSQSPRYKVAKRGQDVALRCDPISGHVSLFWYQQALGQGPEFLTYFQNEAQLDKSGLPSDRFFAERPEGSVSTLKIQRTQQEDSAVYLCASQGQRGYNEQFFGPGTRLTVL.

In this sample, this clonotype turned up many times. The V and J genes are TRBV12-3 or TRBV12-4 and TRBJ1-2, with TRBD1 identical over 7 bases. After removal of 5 bases from V and 7 bases from J, the junction contained 13 bases not matched to a gene. The CDR3 loop spans 15 amino acids. The CDR3 sequence: CASSPSLDRVAGYTF. As DNA, the CDR3 is TGTGCCAGCAGTCCCAGCCTTGACAGGGTTGCTGGCTACACCTTC.

This clonotype was counted between two and nine times. The chain combines TRBV3-1 with TRBJ1-3, with D possibly TRBD1 on 5 matching bases. The CDR3 has 14 residues. From germline, CDR1 is LGHDT and CDR2 YNNKEL (reference sequence). V was pared by 4 bases and J by 4 bases, with 11 bases between. CDR3 DNA: TGTGCCAGCAGCCGGAGGGGAGGGGGAAACACCATATATTTT. It codes for CASSRRGGGNTIYF.

Turning to this clonotype: This CDR3 fails to terminate in the conserved phenylalanine or tryptophan, so it likely reflects a read error. V gene TRBV10-3 combines with J gene TRBJ1-2; D not certain. In germline, CDR1 is ENHRY, CDR2 SYGVKD. The CDR3 sequence is 11 residues long. V was shortened by 6 bases and J by 8 bases, with 10 bases between the two germline ends. The CDR3, as DNA: TGTGCCATCAGGATAGCTTTGGGCTACACCATC. It is translated as CAIRIALGYTI.

The table lists this clonotype with a few counts. The genes are TRBV6-1 and TRBJ2-3; TRBD1 agrees at 9 bases. This CDR3 region has 18 residues. J gave up 3 bases and V 2 bases, and 12 bases lay outside the gene matches. CDR1 is MNHNS and CDR2 is SASEGT in the germline V gene. The CDR3 DNA reads as TGTGCCAGCAGTGAATTTGTTACAGGGGGCGAAATGACAGATACGCAGTATTTT. Protein: CASSEFVTGGEMTDTQYF.

This clonotype has only a few counts. V usage is TRBV7-6 and J usage is TRBJ2-6; D perhaps matches TRBD1 (6 bases). Germline V gene sequence: CDR1 SGHVS, CDR2 FNYEAQ. Trimming removed 0 bases at V and 1 base at J, with 16 bases between. The CDR3 contains 19 residues. This CDR3 is CASSLALGAGFSGANVLTF. CDR3 bases: TGTGCCAGCAGCTTAGCGCTGGGGGCCGGGTTTTCTGGGGCCAACGTCCTGACTTTC. Together with reference TRBV7-6 and TRBJ2-6, the CDR3 gives the full variable domain: GAGVSQSPRYKVTKRGQDVALRCDPISGHVSLYWYRQALGQGPEFLTYFNYEAQQDKSGLPNDRFSAERPEGSISTLTIQRTEQRDSAMYRCASSLALGAGFSGANVLTFGAGSRLTVL.

J is TRBJ2-7 and V is TRBV4-1; possibly TRBD1 for D (5 bases). Germline CDR1 and CDR2: MGHRA and YSYEKL. The V end was cut by 1 base, the J end by 3 bases, with 10 bases between. The CDR3 spans 14 residues. The CDR3 reads CASSQVDKGYEQYF. Written as DNA, the CDR3 is TGCGCCAGCAGCCAAGTGGACAAAGGCTACGAGCAGTACTTC.

The sample holds a few counts of this clonotype. The chain recombines TRBV7-3 with TRBJ2-6, with a weak D call TRBD1 (6 bases). In germline, CDR1 is SGHTA, CDR2 FQGTGA. The CDR3 sequence is 15 residues long. Between the trimmed V and J ends, which lost 4 bases and 3 bases, there was a span of 10 bases. This chain's CDR3 is CASSSTGNGANVLTF. CDR3 nucleotides: TGTGCCAGCAGCTCCACAGGGAATGGGGCCAACGTCCTGACTTTC.

This sequence joins TRBV5-5 and TRBJ1-4; D call uncertain. There are 15 residues in the CDR3. The V gene lost 0 bases and the J gene lost 0 bases, with 6 bases spanning the gap. Germline V gene sequence: CDR1 SGHKS, CDR2 YYEKEE (reference sequence). The CDR3 DNA follows: TGTGCCAGCAGCTTGGAGCCAACAACTAATGAAAAACTGTTTTTT. The encoded protein is CASSLEPTTNEKLFF.

As for this clonotype: This may be a read error: a much more frequent sequence differs by one nucleotide. J is TRBJ2-1 and V is TRBV7-2, with 8 nucleotides matching TRBD2. CDR1 is SGHTA and CDR2 is FQGNSA in the germline V gene. The CDR3 extends over 16 amino acids. CDR3 nucleotides: TGTGTCAGCAGCTTAGTTCGGCGGGGGGACTACAATGAGCAGTTCTTC. It codes for CVSSLVRRGDYNEQFF. Full variable domain (missing parts from reference TRBV7-2 and TRBJ2-1): GAGVSQSPSNKVTEKGKDVELRCDPISGHTALYWYRQSLGQGLEFLIYFQGNSAPDKSGLPSDRFSAERTGGSVSTLTIQRTQQEDSAVYLCVSSLVRRGDYNEQFFGPGTRLTVL.

The chain couples TRBV7-9 to TRBJ1-2; D unresolved. The CDR3 is 14 residues long. Trimming shortened V by 5 bases and J by 8 bases, and 18 bases separated the two germline ends. The germline V gene has CDR1 SEHNR and CDR2 FQNEAQ (reference sequence). CDR3 DNA sequence: TGTGCCAGCAGCCCCACAGAAAAAAGAGGGGGCTACACCTTC. Translating gives CASSPTEKRGGYTF.

The rearrangement links TRBV7-3 to TRBJ1-2; TRBD1 agrees at 10 bases. Germline V gene sequence: CDR1 SGHTA, CDR2 FQGTGA. This CDR3 has 17 amino acids. J gave up 7 bases and V 1 base, and 12 bases lay outside the gene matches. The CDR3 nucleotides are TGTGCCAGCAGCTTAAATGGCTGGGACAGGGGTATTAGTGGCTACACCTTC. It codes for CASSLNGWDRGISGYTF. Full variable domain (remainder filled in from reference TRBV7-3 and TRBJ1-2): GAGVSQTPSNKVTEKGKYVELRCDPISGHTALYWYRQSLGQGPEFLIYFQGTGAADDSGLPNDRFFAVRPEGSVSTLKIQRTERGDSAVYLCASSLNGWDRGISGYTFGSGTRLTVV.